Below are 11 T cell receptor beta chains sequenced from a single sample in a study of naive and memory T cell subsets. These receptors have no identified antigens. Both TRBC1 and TRBC2 were covered by a beta constant-region primer of two equimolar oligonucleotides. Four rounds of PCR amplified the ligated cDNA using nested alpha and beta constant-region primers plus SP2. A single record per CDR3 protein comes from TCRdb applying MiXCR to the UMI-ligation and nested PCR reads. This table holds roughly 150,000 distinct CDR3 sequences, approximately 24% found once. Overall study results and limits: Possibly reflecting memory cells re-expressing CD45RA, a few larger clonotypes occurred in naive repertoires, especially CD8.

Specimen: naive CD4+ T cells from blood. The receptors come from a human donor in good health.

There are a few counts of this clonotype. V and J are TRBV20-1 and TRBJ2-3, with 8 bases identical to TRBD2. The germline V gene has CDR1 DFQATT and CDR2 SNEGSKA (reference sequence). With V trimmed by 5 bases and J by 2 bases, 3 bases remained unmatched. This CDR3 spans 13 amino acids. DNA of the CDR3: TGCAGTGCTTCACTAGCGGCCACAGATACGCAGTATTTT. It translates to CSASLAATDTQYF.

This clonotype has more than one count but fewer than ten. The genes are TRBV27 and TRBJ2-3, with D maybe TRBD1 (5 bases). The CDR3 loop spans 16 amino acids. The germline V gene has CDR1 MNHEY and CDR2 SMNVEV (reference sequence). V was cut by 4 bases and J by 4 bases, with 18 bases left in between. This chain's CDR3 is CASSSPPGRAADTQYF. CDR3 bases: TGTGCCAGCAGTTCCCCCCCCGGCAGGGCAGCAGATACGCAGTATTTT.

The gene calls are TRBV20-1 and TRBJ2-7; D is possibly TRBD1 (5 bases). Per the germline V gene, CDR1 is DFQATT and CDR2 is SNEGSKA (reference sequence). V was shortened by 4 bases and J by 6 bases, with 13 bases between the two germline ends. The CDR3 runs to 12 residues. The CDR3 sequence is CSAIIQGGEQYF. The CDR3 coding sequence is TGCAGTGCTATTATCCAGGGTGGCGAGCAGTACTTC.

This clonotype came up a few times. This rearrangement joins TRBV12-3 or TRBV12-4 to TRBJ1-1; tentative D call: TRBD1 (5 bases). Trimming stripped 7 bases from V and 0 bases from J, with 30 bases between. There are 20 residues in the CDR3. The chain's CDR3 is CASKKRWDGSRPRMNTEAFF. As DNA, the CDR3 is TGTGCCAGCAAGAAACGCTGGGACGGGAGTCGACCGAGAATGAACACTGAAGCTTTCTTT.

The chain couples TRBV5-1 to TRBJ2-7, with a tentative D call TRBD1 (7 bases). From germline, CDR1 is SGHRS and CDR2 YFSETQ. This CDR3 comprises 15 residues. V was cut by 0 bases and J by 3 bases, with 13 bases left in between. DNA for the CDR3: TGCGCCAGCAGCTTGGGCCCCCAGGGGGGCTACGAGCAGTACTTC. It is translated as CASSLGPQGGYEQYF. The whole variable domain, remainder taken from reference TRBV5-1 and TRBJ2-7, is KAGVTQTPRYLIKTRGQQVTLSCSPISGHRSVSWYQQTPGQGLQFLFEYFSETQRNKGNFPGRFSGRQFSNSRSEMNVSTLELGDSALYLCASSLGPQGGYEQYFGPGTRLTVT.

V is TRBV29-1 and J is TRBJ1-1; D call uncertain. This CDR3 has 12 residues. V was trimmed by 5 bases and J by 1 base, leaving 8 bases between them. Germline CDR1 SQVTM, CDR2 ANQGSEA. The CDR3 region is CSVLDRNTEAFF. DNA for the CDR3: TGCAGCGTTTTGGACCGGAACACTGAAGCTTTCTTT. Combining the CDR3 with reference TRBV29-1 and TRBJ1-1 gives the whole variable domain SAVISQKPSRDICQRGTSLTIQCQVDSQVTMMFWYRQQPGQSLTLIATANQGSEATYESGFVIDKFPISRPNLTFSTLTVSNMSPEDSSIYLCSVLDRNTEAFFGQGTRLTVV.

This clonotype was recorded at least ten times. V is TRBV16 and J is TRBJ2-2, with unresolved D. CDR3 length: 11 amino acids. The germline V gene has CDR1 KGHSY and CDR2 FQNENV. V lost 11 bases and J lost 4, with 8 bases in between. In nucleotides, the CDR3 is TGTGCCTCTCAAGCCACCGGGGAGCTGTTTTTT. Its translation is CASQATGELFF.

The chain recombines TRBV12-3 or TRBV12-4 with TRBJ2-2, with unresolved D. Trimming removed 4 bases from V and 9 bases from J, with 3 bases in between. This CDR3 comprises 10 residues. For the CDR3, the DNA is TGTGCCAGCAGTTATAGGGAGCTGTTTTTT. It specifies CASSYRELFF.

This sequence joins TRBV28 and TRBJ1-5; D is unclear. The ends were cut back, 2 bases at V and 1 base at J, with 9 bases in the middle. The CDR3 has 15 amino acids. Per germline, CDR1 MDHEN and CDR2 SYDVKM. Here the CDR3 DNA reads TGTGCCAGCAGTTTAGGTCAGGCGAGCAATCAGCCCCAGCATTTT. This sequence encodes CASSLGQASNQPQHF. The full variable domain, completed using reference TRBV28 and TRBJ1-5, is DVKVTQSSRYLVKRTGEKVFLECVQDMDHENMFWYRQDPGLGLRLIYFSYDVKMKEKGDIPEGYSVSREKKERFSLILESASTNQTSMYLCASSLGQASNQPQHFGDGTRLSIL.

The rearrangement joins TRBV7-2 to TRBJ2-5; D is perhaps TRBD1 (5 bases). The CDR3 contains 13 residues. Trimming stripped 4 bases from V and 5 bases from J, with 11 bases between. CDR1 and CDR2 (germline): SGHTA, FQGNSA. CDR3 loop: CASSWGRVETQYF. CDR3 in DNA: TGTGCCAGCAGCTGGGGCAGGGTGGAGACCCAGTACTTC. The variable domain in full, with the rest retrieved from reference TRBV7-2 and TRBJ2-5, is GAGVSQSPSNKVTEKGKDVELRCDPISGHTALYWYRQSLGQGLEFLIYFQGNSAPDKSGLPSDRFSAERTGGSVSTLTIQRTQQEDSAVYLCASSWGRVETQYFGPGTRLLVL.

This clonotype has ten or more counts. V is TRBV21-1 and J is TRBJ2-3; the table's D call, TRBD1, has no DNA check behind it. TRBV21-1 is listed as a pseudogene. The CDR3 spans 19 residues. CDR3 residues: CASSNGICRVEVPTDTQYF. The CDR3 DNA reads TGTGCCAGCAGCAATGGAATCTGCAGGGTAGAGGTTCCCACAGATACGCAGTATTTT.